The source of this T cell receptor beta chain is a study of cytomegalovirus exposure and HLA in healthy donors. Findings and caveats of the study: A later analysis associated 15,000 or so TCR beta sequences with HLA alleles at a 0.05 false discovery rate.

PCR primers comprised 60 Vbeta and 13 Jbeta primers. Clones were read by immunoSEQ multiplex PCR, and TCRdb kept only the in-frame ones, dropping some. The repertoire has 85,000 to 130,000 clones, roughly 70% of them found once; the top ten carry around 2.8%. In germline, CDR1 is SEHNR, CDR2 FQNEAQ (reference sequence). The CDR3 contains 13 residues. V lost 7 bases, J lost 4 bases, and 10 bases lay in between. Worth noting for this clone: The antigen is not known.

J is TRBJ2-2 and V is TRBV7-9, with D tentatively TRBD2 (6 bases). Material: PBMCs. The source of this sequence is a male donor in good health and CMV-seropositive. Written as DNA, the CDR3 is TGTGCCAGCAACCCGGGGGTCACCGGGGAGCTGTTTTTT. Its translation: CASNPGVTGELFF.